This T cell receptor (beta chain) was documented in a study of OX40 agonist ivuxolimab in advanced cancers. Study summary: Melanoma, hepatocellular carcinoma, head and neck or renal cell cancer occurred in dose-escalation patients.

Study-wide results and caveats: Undetermined was the antigen specificity of the expanded peripheral T cells. Some of the nonresponding patients also showed low levels of normalized T-cell clonal expansion.

Sequenced by immunoSEQ multiplex PCR; TCRdb stores in-frame clones only, minus some. The sample has 3,300 or so clones, around 70% seen once. As regards this clone: Its antigen is as yet unknown.

The CDR3 runs 14 residues. The V and J ends lost 3 bases and 4 bases respectively, with 10 bases between them. Germline values: CDR1 MDHEN, CDR2 SYDVKM. The sequencing here drew on CD4+ or CD8+ T cells sorted from blood, taken in a trial of the OX40 agonist ivuxolimab. The chain is built from TRBV28 and TRBJ1-5; maybe TRBD1 (5 bases). The sequence was obtained from an adult with an advanced solid tumor such as melanoma, head and neck, liver or kidney cancer. The chain's CDR3 is CASSFFGGNQPQHF. The CDR3 DNA is TGTGCCAGCAGTTTTTTTGGGGGGAATCAGCCCCAGCATTTT.